A single sample is the source of the 29 T cell receptor beta chains below, sequenced in a study of cytomegalovirus exposure and HLA in healthy donors. Researchers ran the PCR with 60 Vbeta and 13 Jbeta primers. Some clones are missing from TCRdb's copy, which holds only in-frame ones; the method was immunoSEQ multiplex PCR. The sample consists of some 160,000 clones, approximately 72% of them appearing once. What was sequenced was PBMCs. Receptors originate from a middle-aged man in good health and CMV-seronegative.

J is TRBJ2-4 and V is TRBV7-2; TRBD2 might be the D (5 bases). Trimming removed 1 base from V and 8 bases from J, with 18 bases in between. The CDR3 consists of 16 residues. Germline assignment: CDR1 SGHTA and CDR2 FQGNSA. The CDR3 nucleotides are TGTGCCAGCAGCTTAGGCGCGGGTCCCCGGGTGGACATTCAGTACTTC. Amino acid sequence: CASSLGAGPRVDIQYF.

V and J are TRBV28 and TRBJ2-1; weak D call: TRBD2 (5 bases). Germline CDR1 and CDR2: MDHEN and SYDVKM. CDR3 length: 16 amino acids. V lost 2 bases and J lost 6, with 17 bases in between. The CDR3 sequence is CASSLRLLREGNEQFF. As DNA, the CDR3 is TGTGCCAGCAGTTTACGGCTTTTGCGAGAGGGCAATGAGCAGTTCTTC.

This clone showed up just once. This rearrangement joins TRBV5-1 to TRBJ1-2; 10 bases match TRBD1. V was pared by 4 bases and J by 3 bases, with 6 bases of the junction left unmatched. The CDR3 runs to 15 residues. From germline, CDR1 is SGHRS and CDR2 YFSETQ. This CDR3 reads CASSGGTGVDYGYTF. The DNA of the CDR3 is TGCGCCAGCAGCGGTGGGACAGGGGTTGACTATGGCTACACCTTC.

The V and J genes are TRBV10-1 and TRBJ2-1; the match to TRBD2 covers 10 bases. V dropped 4 bases and J dropped 6; count of bases not matched to a gene: 6. This CDR3 region has 15 residues. Germline CDR1 WNHNN, CDR2 SYGVQD (reference sequence). As DNA, the CDR3 is TGCGCCAGCAGTGCGGAACTAGCGGGAAGCAATGAGCAGTTCTTC. Encoded protein: CASSAELAGSNEQFF.

The chain carries TRBV28 and TRBJ1-2; D unclear. CDR1 and CDR2 (germline): MDHEN, SYDVKM. V was pared by 7 bases and J by 0 bases, with 9 bases between. The CDR3 has 13 residues. The CDR3 sequence is CASNSGTNYGYTF. CDR3 bases: TGTGCCAGCAATTCCGGGACTAACTATGGCTACACCTTC.

This rearrangement joins TRBV5-6 to TRBJ1-6, with D unclear. This CDR3 region has 12 residues. Trimming removed 3 bases from V and 10 bases from J, with 8 bases in between. Germline CDR1 SGHDT, CDR2 YYEEEE. CDR3 residues: CASSSQESPLHF. The CDR3 DNA is TGTGCCAGCAGCTCCCAGGAATCACCCCTCCACTTT.

The V and J genes are TRBV6-5 and TRBJ1-1, with TRBD1 matching over 10 bases. Unmatched junction bases numbered 10, after V lost 5 bases and J lost 10 bases. There are 14 residues in the CDR3. Germline-derived CDR1 and CDR2 are MNHEY and SVGAGI. The CDR3 region is CASSDRGLFMRAFF. CDR3 nucleotides: TGTGCCAGCAGTGACAGGGGGCTTTTCATGCGAGCTTTCTTT.

The chain joins TRBV5-1 to TRBJ1-2, with 7 bases identical to TRBD1. CDR1 and CDR2 from the germline V gene are SGHRS and YFSETQ. CDR3 size: 14 residues. V gave up 4 bases and J gave up 0 bases; unmatched junction bases: 3. The CDR3 here is CASSPGTANYGYTF. The CDR3 DNA reads as TGCGCCAGCAGCCCCGGGACAGCTAACTATGGCTACACCTTC.

The rearrangement joins TRBV19 to TRBJ2-7; TRBD2 agrees at 8 bases. The trim removed 2 bases at V and 4 bases at J, leaving 10 bases unmatched. The CDR3 consists of 16 residues. Germline lookup yields CDR1 LNHDA and CDR2 SQIVND (reference sequence). The CDR3 protein is CASSITGGPGRYEQYF. The DNA for the CDR3 is TGTGCCAGTAGTATAACGGGGGGGCCGGGACGTTACGAGCAGTACTTC.

The chain joins TRBV4-1 to TRBJ2-7; D might be TRBD1 (6 bases). The CDR3 totals 14 residues. V lost 1 base to trimming and J lost 4 bases, with 11 bases between them. In germline, CDR1 is MGHRA, CDR2 YSYEKL. CDR3 loop: CASSQGPQGYEQYF. Here the CDR3 DNA reads TGCGCCAGCAGCCAAGGACCTCAGGGGTACGAGCAGTACTTC.

The chain recombines TRBV4-1 with TRBJ2-7; TRBD2 agrees at 8 bases. With 0 bases clipped from V and 7 bases from J, the junction kept 11 bases outside the gene matches. The CDR3 has 16 residues. Germline-derived CDR1 and CDR2 are MGHRA and YSYEKL. The CDR3, as DNA: TGCGCCAGCAGCCAAGATGCGTCAGCCCGCGGGAGGGAGCAGTACTTC. Amino acid sequence: CASSQDASARGREQYF.

This clone was picked up one time. The chain has TRBV6-6 and TRBJ2-2; 8 bases line up with TRBD2. The V and J ends lost 2 bases and 2 bases, in that order; junction bases with no gene match: 4. The V gene's germline CDR1 is MNHNY and CDR2 SVGAGI (reference sequence). The CDR3 has 16 residues. The chain's CDR3 is CASSYGSGANTGELFF. The CDR3 DNA follows: TGTGCCAGCAGTTACGGTAGCGGGGCCAACACCGGGGAGCTGTTTTTT.

This clone was counted a few times. The rearrangement uses TRBV5-1 and TRBJ1-1; 11 bases align to TRBD1. CDR1 and CDR2 (germline): SGHRS, YFSETQ. This CDR3 contains 14 residues. Trimming removed 5 bases from V and 5 bases from J; junction bases left unmatched: 5. The chain's CDR3 is CASRRDRGRTEAFF. Written as DNA, the CDR3 is TGCGCCAGCAGGAGGGACAGGGGGAGGACTGAAGCTTTCTTT.

Worth noting for this clone: At one end the junction does not follow the germline gene, possibly because of a read error. The chain links TRBV7-9 to TRBJ2-7; TRBD2 might be the D (6 bases). This CDR3 has 18 amino acids. Germline values: CDR1 SEHNR, CDR2 FQNEAQ (reference sequence). The CDR3 DNA sequence: TGTTCCAGCAGGTCCGGGGAGGTCTGGCCAGCGGACTCCTACGAGCAGTACTTC. Translation gives CSSRSGEVWPADSYEQYF.

This chain connects TRBV5-1 to TRBJ2-5; TRBD2 aligns across 13 bases. CDR1 SGHRS and CDR2 YFSETQ come from the germline V gene. V dropped 4 bases and J dropped 5; count of bases not matched to a gene: 8. The CDR3 is 16 amino acids. The CDR3 DNA is TGCGCCAGCAGCGCATCCGGGACTAGCGGGACGGAGACCCAGTACTTC. It codes for CASSASGTSGTETQYF. Based on the CDR3 plus reference TRBV5-1 and TRBJ2-5, the full variable domain is KAGVTQTPRYLIKTRGQQVTLSCSPISGHRSVSWYQQTPGQGLQFLFEYFSETQRNKGNFPGRFSGRQFSNSRSEMNVSTLELGDSALYLCASSASGTSGTETQYFGPGTRLLVL.

The chain joins TRBV7-2 to TRBJ2-7; D call uncertain. Per the germline V gene, CDR1 is SGHTA and CDR2 is FQGNSA. The CDR3 length is 16 residues. Trimming took off 5 bases at V and 0 bases at J, with 17 bases between the two ends. The CDR3, as DNA: TGTGCCAGCAGCCCCCTATCGGTCCTGAGCTCCTACGAGCAGTACTTC. Translation: CASSPLSVLSSYEQYF.

The rearrangement joins TRBV7-2 to TRBJ2-7; D remains ambiguous. CDR3 size: 13 residues. V lost 8 bases and J lost 0, with 11 bases in between. Germline values: CDR1 SGHTA, CDR2 FQGNSA. Here the CDR3 reads CASGPLASYEQYF. The CDR3 region has the DNA TGTGCCAGCGGCCCCCTTGCCTCCTACGAGCAGTACTTC.

This clone was detected only a few times. This chain joins TRBV6-1 and TRBJ1-6; D possibly corresponds to TRBD1 (6 bases). Germline values: CDR1 MNHNS, CDR2 SASEGT. This CDR3 comprises 19 residues. Trimming took 0 bases from V and 5 from J, leaving 20 bases between them. CDR3 loop: CASSEAILQGRSNNSPLHF. CDR3 nucleotides: TGTGCCAGCAGTGAAGCGATTTTACAGGGCAGGTCTAATAATTCACCCCTCCACTTT.

This clone has more than one count but fewer than ten. The chain couples TRBV5-1 to TRBJ2-6; 11 nucleotides agree with TRBD2. Germline trimming cut 0 bases from V and 0 bases from J; bases unmatched to any gene: 2. Germline CDR1 reads SGHRS; CDR2 reads YFSETQ. The CDR3 consists of 18 residues. CDR3 sequence (DNA): TGCGCCAGCAGCTTGGGACTAGCGGGGAACTCTGGGGCCAACGTCCTGACTTTC. Translation gives CASSLGLAGNSGANVLTF.

V and J are TRBV19 and TRBJ2-5; D remains ambiguous. The CDR3 has 14 residues. Germline V gene data show CDR1 as LNHDA and CDR2 as SQIVND (reference sequence). Trimming removed 3 bases at V and 0 bases at J, with 8 bases between. The CDR3 DNA reads TGTGCCAGTAGTATTTCCCGGGACCAAGAGACCCAGTACTTC. Protein: CASSISRDQETQYF.

The chain joins TRBV29-1 to TRBJ1-2, with unresolved D. Germline CDR1 reads SQVTM; CDR2 reads ANQGSEA. CDR3 size: 12 residues. Trimming left V 4 bases short and J 7 bases short, with 13 bases between. CDR3 DNA sequence: TGCAGCGTTGCTACTAGCACCAGTGGCTACACCTTC. Translated, it gives CSVATSTSGYTF.

The V and J genes are TRBV28 and TRBJ2-5; TRBD2 matches at 12 bases. Losses at the gene ends were 5 bases for V and 13 bases for J; bases not matched to a gene: 8. The CDR3 is 13 residues long. Germline-derived CDR1 and CDR2 are MDHEN and SYDVKM. For the CDR3, the DNA is TGTGCCAGCAGTCCATCTAGCGGGGGGGGAGTGTACTTC. Translated, it gives CASSPSSGGGVYF.

The chain combines TRBV5-4 with TRBJ1-4, with D uncertain. The germline V gene has CDR1 SGHNT and CDR2 YYREEE (reference sequence). The CDR3 runs to 13 residues. V lost 4 bases, J lost 4 bases, and 8 bases lay in between. The CDR3 is CASSLISNEKLFF. The CDR3 DNA sequence: TGTGCCAGCAGCCTAATAAGTAATGAAAAACTGTTTTTT. Full variable domain (remainder filled in from reference TRBV5-4 and TRBJ1-4): ETGVTQSPTHLIKTRGQQVTLRCSSQSGHNTVSWYQQALGQGPQFIFQYYREEENGRGNFPPRFSGLQFPNYSSELNVNALELDDSALYLCASSLISNEKLFFGSGTQLSVL.

J is TRBJ2-7 and V is TRBV15, with no clear D. Deletions cut 4 bases from V and 3 bases from J, with 7 bases between. The CDR3 has 12 residues. Germline-derived CDR1 and CDR2 are LNHNV and YYDKDF (reference sequence). CDR3 protein: CATSNAGYEQYF. CDR3 in DNA: TGTGCCACCAGCAACGCAGGCTACGAGCAGTACTTC.

The chain carries TRBV29-1 and TRBJ1-4, with 7 positions matching TRBD1. The CDR3 has 14 residues. Trimming removed 7 bases from V and 0 bases from J; junction bases left unmatched: 5. Germline V gene sequence: CDR1 SQVTM, CDR2 ANQGSEA. The CDR3 here is CSDPDRATNEKLFF. The CDR3 coding sequence is TGCAGCGACCCTGACAGGGCAACTAATGAAAAACTGTTTTTT.

The chain employs TRBV27 and TRBJ1-2; a weak D match, TRBD1 (5 bases). Trimming took 5 bases from V and 0 from J, leaving 13 bases between them. There are 15 residues in the CDR3. The germline V gene encodes CDR1 MNHEY and CDR2 SMNVEV (reference sequence). The CDR3 DNA sequence: TGTGCCAGCAGTCCCGGGGGGGGAGCTAACTATGGCTACACCTTC. Residues: CASSPGGGANYGYTF.

The chain combines TRBV25-1 with TRBJ2-7, with TRBD1 matching 11 bases. The CDR3 is made up of 15 amino acids. Trimming cost V 1 base and J 5 bases; bases outside gene matches: 4. Germline V gene lookup returns CDR1 MGHDK and CDR2 SYGVNS. CDR3 loop: CASSEWRTGGDEQYF. The CDR3 DNA is TGTGCCAGCAGTGAATGGAGGACAGGGGGCGACGAGCAGTACTTC.

The V and J genes are TRBV5-4 and TRBJ2-7; 7 positions match TRBD2. From germline, CDR1 is SGHNT and CDR2 YYREEE (reference sequence). This CDR3 has 16 residues. V was clipped by 3 bases and J by 5 bases; unmatched bases: 14. CDR3 loop: CASSSPRGGRVHEQYF. The CDR3, as DNA: TGTGCCAGCAGCTCCCCCCGGGGCGGGAGAGTGCACGAGCAGTACTTC.

The V and J genes are TRBV5-6 and TRBJ2-1; D ambiguous. From germline, CDR1 is SGHDT and CDR2 YYEEEE. The CDR3 totals 15 residues. V was trimmed by 1 base and J by 1 base, leaving 9 bases between them. In DNA, the CDR3 is TGTGCCAGCAGCTTGATACTGCGATCCTACAATGAGCAGTTCTTC. Amino acid sequence: CASSLILRSYNEQFF.